This record concerns one T cell receptor (beta chain) sequence. Antigen: not known. This sample is drawn from a study of beta chain features in type 1 diabetes. Study results and limitations: Within each of all four CD4+ subsets, Type 1 diabetes patients had TCRB CDR3s that were moderately but significantly shorter. A closer apparent resemblance between naive, central memory and Treg TCRB repertoires was seen in patients than in healthy donors.

The entirety of the isolated RNA underwent reverse transcription, so expressed TCRB transcripts were sequenced. Libraries were prepared by immunoSEQ multiplex PCR; TCRdb keeps only in-frame clonotypes and omits some of them. The sample carries 130,000 to 150,000 clones, about an eighth recorded once. The V segment lost 7 bases and the J segment 3 bases; nucleotides outside the gene matches: 9. The CDR3 length is 15 residues. Per germline, CDR1 MNHEY and CDR2 SVGAGI. This chain joins TRBV6-5 and TRBJ2-3; 8 bases are a match to TRBD2. Material for sequencing was central memory CD4+ T cells from blood. This receptor was obtained from a man in his late teens or twenties with type 1 diabetes. For the CDR3, the DNA is TGTGCCAGCAAGCTGGAGCGGGGGATGACAGATACGCAGTATTTT. It codes for CASKLERGMTDTQYF.